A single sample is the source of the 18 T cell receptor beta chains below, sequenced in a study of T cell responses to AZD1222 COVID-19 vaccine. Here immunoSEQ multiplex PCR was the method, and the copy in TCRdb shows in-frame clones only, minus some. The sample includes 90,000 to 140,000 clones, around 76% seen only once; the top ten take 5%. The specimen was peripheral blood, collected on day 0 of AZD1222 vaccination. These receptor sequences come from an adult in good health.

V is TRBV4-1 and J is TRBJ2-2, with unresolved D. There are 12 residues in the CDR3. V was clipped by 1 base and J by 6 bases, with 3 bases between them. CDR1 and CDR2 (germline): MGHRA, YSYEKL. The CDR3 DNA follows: TGCGCCAGCAGCCAAGCGGCCGGGGAGCTGTTTTTT. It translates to CASSQAAGELFF.

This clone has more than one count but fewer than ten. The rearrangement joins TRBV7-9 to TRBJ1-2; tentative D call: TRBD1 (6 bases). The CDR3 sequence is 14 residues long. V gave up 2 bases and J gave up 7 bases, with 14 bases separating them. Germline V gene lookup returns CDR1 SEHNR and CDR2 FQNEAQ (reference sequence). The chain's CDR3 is CASSLPGAIPGYTF. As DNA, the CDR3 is TGTGCCAGCAGCTTACCAGGGGCCATTCCTGGCTACACCTTC.

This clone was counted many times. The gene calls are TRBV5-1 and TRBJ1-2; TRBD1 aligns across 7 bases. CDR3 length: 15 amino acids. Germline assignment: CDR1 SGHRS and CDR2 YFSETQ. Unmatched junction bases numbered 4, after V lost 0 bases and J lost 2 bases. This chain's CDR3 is CASSLEQGRNYGYTF. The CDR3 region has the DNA TGCGCCAGCAGCTTGGAACAGGGGCGAAACTATGGCTACACCTTC.

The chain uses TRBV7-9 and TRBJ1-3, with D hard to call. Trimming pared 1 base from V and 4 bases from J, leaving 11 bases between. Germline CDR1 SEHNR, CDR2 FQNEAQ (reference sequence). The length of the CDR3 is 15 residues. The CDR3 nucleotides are TGTGCCAGCAGCTTAGTCCCCCTTCCCGGAAACACCATATATTTT. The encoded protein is CASSLVPLPGNTIYF.

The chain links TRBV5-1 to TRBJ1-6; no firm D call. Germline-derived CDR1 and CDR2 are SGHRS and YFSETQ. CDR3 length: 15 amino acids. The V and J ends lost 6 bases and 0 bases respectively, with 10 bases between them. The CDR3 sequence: CASTPDISYNSPLHF. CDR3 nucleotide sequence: TGCGCCAGCACTCCTGACATCTCCTATAATTCACCCCTCCACTTT. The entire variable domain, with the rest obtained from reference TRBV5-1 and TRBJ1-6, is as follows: KAGVTQTPRYLIKTRGQQVTLSCSPISGHRSVSWYQQTPGQGLQFLFEYFSETQRNKGNFPGRFSGRQFSNSRSEMNVSTLELGDSALYLCASTPDISYNSPLHFGNGTRLTVT.

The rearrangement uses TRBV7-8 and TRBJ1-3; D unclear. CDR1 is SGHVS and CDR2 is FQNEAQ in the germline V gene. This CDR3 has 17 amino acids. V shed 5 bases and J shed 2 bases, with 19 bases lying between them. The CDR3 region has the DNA TGTGCCAGCAGCCTACCGGGCCGGGTCCGGGCTGGAAACACCATATATTTT. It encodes CASSLPGRVRAGNTIYF.

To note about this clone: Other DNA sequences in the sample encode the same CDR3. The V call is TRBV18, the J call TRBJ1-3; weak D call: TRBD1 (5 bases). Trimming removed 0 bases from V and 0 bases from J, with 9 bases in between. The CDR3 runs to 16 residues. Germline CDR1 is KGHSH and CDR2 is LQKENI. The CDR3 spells CASSPPGRTSGNTIYF. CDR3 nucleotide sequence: TGTGCCAGCTCACCACCGGGACGGACCTCTGGAAACACCATATATTTT.

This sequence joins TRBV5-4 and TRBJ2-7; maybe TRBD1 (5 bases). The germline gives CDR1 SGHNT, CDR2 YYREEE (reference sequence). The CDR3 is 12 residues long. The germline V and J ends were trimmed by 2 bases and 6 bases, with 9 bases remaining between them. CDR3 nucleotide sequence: TGTGCCAGCAGCTTCAGGGTTGGCGAGCAGTACTTC. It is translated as CASSFRVGEQYF.

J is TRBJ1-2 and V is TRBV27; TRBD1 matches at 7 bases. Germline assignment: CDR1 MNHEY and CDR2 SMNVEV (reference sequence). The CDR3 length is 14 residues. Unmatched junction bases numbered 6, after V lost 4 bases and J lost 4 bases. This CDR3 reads CASSYSTGIYGYTF. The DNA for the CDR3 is TGTGCCAGCAGTTACTCGACAGGGATCTATGGCTACACCTTC.

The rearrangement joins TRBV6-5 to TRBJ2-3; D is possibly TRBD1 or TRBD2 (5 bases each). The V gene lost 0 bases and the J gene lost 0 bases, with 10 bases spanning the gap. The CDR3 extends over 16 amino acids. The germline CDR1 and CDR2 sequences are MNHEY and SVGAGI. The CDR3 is CASSYSGRGSTDTQYF. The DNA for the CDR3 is TGTGCCAGCAGTTACTCGGGACGGGGTAGCACAGATACGCAGTATTTT.

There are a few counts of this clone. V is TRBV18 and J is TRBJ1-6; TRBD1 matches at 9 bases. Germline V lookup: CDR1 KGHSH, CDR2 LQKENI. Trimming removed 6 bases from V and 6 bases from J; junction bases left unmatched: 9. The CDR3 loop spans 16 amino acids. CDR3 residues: CASSRHRGLFNSPLHF. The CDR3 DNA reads TGTGCCAGCTCTCGTCACAGGGGGCTCTTTAATTCACCCCTCCACTTT.

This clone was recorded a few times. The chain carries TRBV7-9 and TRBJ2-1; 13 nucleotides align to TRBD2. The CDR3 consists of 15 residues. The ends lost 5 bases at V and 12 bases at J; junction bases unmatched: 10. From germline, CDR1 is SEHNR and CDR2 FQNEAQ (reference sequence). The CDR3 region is CASSEQGLAGDGQFF. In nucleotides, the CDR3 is TGTGCCAGCAGCGAACAAGGACTAGCGGGGGACGGGCAGTTCTTC.

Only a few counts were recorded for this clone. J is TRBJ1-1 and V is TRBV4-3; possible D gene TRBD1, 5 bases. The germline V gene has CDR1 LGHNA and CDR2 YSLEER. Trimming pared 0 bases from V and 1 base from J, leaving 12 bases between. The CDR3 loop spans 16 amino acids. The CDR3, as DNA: TGCGCCAGCAGCCAAGAACCAGGGAGAGGGAACACTGAAGCTTTCTTT. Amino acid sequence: CASSQEPGRGNTEAFF.

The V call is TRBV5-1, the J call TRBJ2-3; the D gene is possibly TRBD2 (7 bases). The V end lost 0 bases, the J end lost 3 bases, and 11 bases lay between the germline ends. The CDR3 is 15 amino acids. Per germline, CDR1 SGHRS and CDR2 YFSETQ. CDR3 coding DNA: TGCGCCAGCAGCTTGGAGGGGGGGCAAACAGATACGCAGTATTTT. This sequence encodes CASSLEGGQTDTQYF.

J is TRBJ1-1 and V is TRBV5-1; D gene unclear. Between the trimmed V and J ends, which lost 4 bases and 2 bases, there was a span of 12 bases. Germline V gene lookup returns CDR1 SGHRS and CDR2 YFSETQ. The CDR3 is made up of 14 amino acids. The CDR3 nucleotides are TGCGCCAGCAGCAAGGCTCCCAGTAACACTGAAGCTTTCTTT. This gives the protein CASSKAPSNTEAFF.

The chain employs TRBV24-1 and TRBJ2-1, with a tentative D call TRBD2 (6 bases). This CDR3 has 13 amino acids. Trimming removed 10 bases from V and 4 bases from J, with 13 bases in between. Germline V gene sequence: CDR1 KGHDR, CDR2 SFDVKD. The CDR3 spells CATCVGTYNEQFF. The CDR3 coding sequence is TGTGCCACGTGTGTTGGGACTTACAATGAGCAGTTCTTC.

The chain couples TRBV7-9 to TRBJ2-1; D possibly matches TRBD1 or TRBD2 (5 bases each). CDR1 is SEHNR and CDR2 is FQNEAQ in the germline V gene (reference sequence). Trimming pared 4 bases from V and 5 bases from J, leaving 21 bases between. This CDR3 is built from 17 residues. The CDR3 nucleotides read TGTGCCAGCAGCTACCGAGGGGCAGGGTATTCCGACAATGAGCAGTTCTTC. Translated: CASSYRGAGYSDNEQFF.

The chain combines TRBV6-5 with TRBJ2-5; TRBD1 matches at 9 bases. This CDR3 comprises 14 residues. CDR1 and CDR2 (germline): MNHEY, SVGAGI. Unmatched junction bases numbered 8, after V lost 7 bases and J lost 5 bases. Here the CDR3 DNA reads TGTGCCAGCAATGTACAGGGGGCGGGGGAGACCCAGTACTTC. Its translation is CASNVQGAGETQYF.